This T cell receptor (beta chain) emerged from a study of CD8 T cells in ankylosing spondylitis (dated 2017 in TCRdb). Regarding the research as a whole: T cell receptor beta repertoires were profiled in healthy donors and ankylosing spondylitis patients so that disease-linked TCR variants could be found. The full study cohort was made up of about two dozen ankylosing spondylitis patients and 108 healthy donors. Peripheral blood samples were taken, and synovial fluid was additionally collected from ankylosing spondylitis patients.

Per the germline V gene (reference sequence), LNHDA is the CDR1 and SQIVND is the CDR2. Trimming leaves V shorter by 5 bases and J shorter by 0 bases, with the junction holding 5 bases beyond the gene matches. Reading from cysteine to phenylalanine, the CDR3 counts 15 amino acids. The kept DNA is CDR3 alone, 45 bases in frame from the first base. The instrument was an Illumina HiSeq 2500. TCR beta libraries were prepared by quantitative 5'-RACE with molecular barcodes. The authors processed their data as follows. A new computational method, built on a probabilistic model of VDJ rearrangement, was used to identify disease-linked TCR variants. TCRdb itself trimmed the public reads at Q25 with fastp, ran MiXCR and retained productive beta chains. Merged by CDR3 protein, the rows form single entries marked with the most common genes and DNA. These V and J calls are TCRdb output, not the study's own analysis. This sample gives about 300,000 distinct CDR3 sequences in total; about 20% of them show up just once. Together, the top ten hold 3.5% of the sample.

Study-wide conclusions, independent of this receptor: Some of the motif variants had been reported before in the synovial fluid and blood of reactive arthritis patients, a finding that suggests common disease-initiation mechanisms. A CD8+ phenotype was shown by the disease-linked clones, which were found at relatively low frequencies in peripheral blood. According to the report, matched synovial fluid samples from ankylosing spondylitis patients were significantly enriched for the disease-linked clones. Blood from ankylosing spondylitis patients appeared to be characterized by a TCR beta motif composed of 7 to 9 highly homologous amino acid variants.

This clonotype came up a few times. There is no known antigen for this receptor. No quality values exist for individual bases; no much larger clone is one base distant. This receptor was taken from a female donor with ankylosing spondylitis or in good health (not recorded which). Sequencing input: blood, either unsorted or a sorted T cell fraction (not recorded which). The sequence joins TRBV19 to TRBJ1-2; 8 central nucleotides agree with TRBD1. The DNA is TGTGCCAGTAGTGAGACAGGGGTAGCTAACTATGGCTACACCTTC. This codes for CASSETGVANYGYTF. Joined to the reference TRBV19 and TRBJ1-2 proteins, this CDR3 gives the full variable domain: DGGITQSPKYLFRKEGQNVTLSCEQNLNHDAMYWYRQDPGQGLRLIYYSQIVNDFQKGDIAEGYSVSREKKESFPLTVTSAQKNPTAFYLCASSETGVANYGYTFGSGTRLTVV.